This T cell receptor beta chain came from a study of blood T cell repertoires in COVID-19. Study information: Donors in the United States, Italy and Spain gave samples during acute or convalescent COVID-19. In each case, the material was cDNA or gDNA derived from T cells, B-cell-depleted T cells, or PBMCs.

Two negative PCRs, clearance, or symptom resolution characterized the recovered Cohort 3 donors. The data were produced by immunoSEQ multiplex PCR, yet TCRdb's version contains in-frame clones alone and is incomplete. The sample lists about 250,000 clones; over 75% were seen once. The germline V gene has CDR1 MNHEY and CDR2 SVGAGI. V gave up 5 bases and J gave up 4 bases, with 14 bases separating them. The CDR3 sequence is 15 residues long. The clonotype was recovered from a man between 18 and 29 years old who had recovered from COVID-19. The sequenced sample consisted of PBMCs or T cells enriched from blood (not recorded which). The chain links TRBV6-5 to TRBJ2-2; tentatively, D is TRBD2 (5 bases). DNA for the CDR3: TGTGCCAGCAGTCTATACCGGGATAGCACCGGGGAGCTGTTTTTT. Its protein is CASSLYRDSTGELFF.